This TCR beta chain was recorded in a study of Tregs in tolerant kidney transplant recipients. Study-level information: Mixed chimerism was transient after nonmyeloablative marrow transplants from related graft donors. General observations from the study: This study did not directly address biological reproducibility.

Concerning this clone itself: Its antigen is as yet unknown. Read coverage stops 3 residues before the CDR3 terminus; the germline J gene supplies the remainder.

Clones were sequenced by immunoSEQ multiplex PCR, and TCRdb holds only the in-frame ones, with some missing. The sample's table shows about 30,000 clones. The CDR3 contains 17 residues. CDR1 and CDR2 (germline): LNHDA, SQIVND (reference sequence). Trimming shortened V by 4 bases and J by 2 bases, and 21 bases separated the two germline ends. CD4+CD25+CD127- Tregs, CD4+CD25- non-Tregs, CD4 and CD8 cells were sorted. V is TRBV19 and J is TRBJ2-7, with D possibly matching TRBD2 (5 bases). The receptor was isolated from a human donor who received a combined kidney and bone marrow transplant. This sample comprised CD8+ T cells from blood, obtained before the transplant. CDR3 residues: CASSNGPGVALAYEQYF. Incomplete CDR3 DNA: TGTGCCAGTAGTAACGGCCCTGGGGTAGCGTTGGCCTACGAG.